This TCR beta chain was recovered during a study of radiation and T cells in renal cell carcinoma. Overall study findings and caveats: No pretreatment tumor biopsies were available for baseline clonotypes.

Germline-derived CDR1 and CDR2 are GTSNPN and SVGIG (reference sequence). V lost 0 bases and J lost 5, with 8 bases in between. The CDR3 covers 13 residues. Time point noted: baseline pretreatment blood. Documented treatment: 15 Gy SBRT to primary tumor, nephrectomy 4 weeks later. After SBRT, blood was collected at 2 and 4 weeks, plus baseline. Generated by immunoSEQ multiplex PCR, the TCRdb table keeps only in-frame clones and is missing some. The sample holds 70,000 to 95,000 clones, about 79% seen once. In regard to this clone: Its specificity is not known.

The rearrangement joins TRBV30 to TRBJ1-3, with D possibly TRBD1 on 5 matching bases. The sequence came from a man aged 60 to 75 with renal cell carcinoma. The specimen was blood, collected from a patient whose treatment included radiotherapy and nephrectomy. The CDR3 coding sequence is TGTGCCTGGAGTGTACAGGTCAGAAACACCATATATTTT. Its protein is CAWSVQVRNTIYF.